This passage covers 5 T cell receptor beta chains from one sample sequenced in a study of CD8+CD57+ T cells in acquired aplastic anemia. CDR3 and TCR beta VDJ profiling relied on genomic DNA as the template. TCRdb analysed the reads with MiXCR anew, one entry per CDR3 protein. The sample has some 200,000 distinct CDR3 sequences, about a third seen once; the top ten hold around 1.1%. The specimen sequenced was sorted CD4+, CD8+, or CD8+CD57+ T cells (not recorded which) from PBMCs. The receptor set was obtained from a human donor in good health, serving as a control.

This clonotype was picked up a small number of times. The chain employs TRBV14 and TRBJ1-1, with D tentatively TRBD1 (5 bases). The germline V gene encodes CDR1 SGHDN and CDR2 FVKESK. V was trimmed by 4 bases and J by 5 bases, leaving 17 bases between them. This CDR3 has 15 amino acids. CDR3: CASSLFRGSWTEAFF. The CDR3 DNA sequence: TGTGCCAGCAGCCTTTTTCGGGGGTCGTGGACTGAAGCTTTCTTT.

This clonotype turned up a few times. The genes are TRBV15 and TRBJ1-2; D remains ambiguous. V was shortened by 3 bases and J by 12 bases, with 11 bases between the two germline ends. This CDR3 contains 11 residues. CDR1 and CDR2 from the germline V gene are LNHNV and YYDKDF (reference sequence). CDR3 coding DNA: TGTGCCACCAGCAGTGTGTATGGAAACACCTTC. Protein sequence: CATSSVYGNTF. Variable domain in full (rest from reference TRBV15 and TRBJ1-2): DAMVIQNPRYQVTQFGKPVTLSCSQTLNHNVMYWYQQKSSQAPKLLFHYYDKDFNNEADTPDNFQSRRPNTSFCFLDIRSPGLGDTAMYLCATSSVYGNTFGSGTRLTVV.

The rearrangement links TRBV6-2 or TRBV6-3 to TRBJ2-1; 9 bases align to TRBD2. The CDR3 runs to 16 residues. V lost 1 base to trimming and J lost 10 bases; unmatched junction nucleotides: 11. Germline-derived CDR1 and CDR2 are MNHEY and SVGEGT. CDR3 in DNA: TGTGCCAGCAGTTACTTAGGCGGGGGGGCCTTACGAGAGCAGTTCTTC. Translated, it gives CASSYLGGGALREQFF.

With regard to this clonotype: Since the CDR3 does not end with the conserved phenylalanine or tryptophan, this likely comes from a read error. The chain employs TRBV29-1 and TRBJ2-1, with TRBD2 matching over 12 bases. CDR3 size: 14 residues. The junction had 7 bases not matched to a gene; V was cut back by 6 bases and J by 7 bases. CDR1 is SQVTM and CDR2 is ANQGSEA in the germline V gene. CDR3 nucleotides: TGCAGCGTCCTCACCGGACTAGCGGGGAATGAGCAGTTCCTC. This translates into CSVLTGLAGNEQFL.

The chain links TRBV5-1 to TRBJ2-7, with TRBD2 matching over 7 bases. V shed 3 bases, J shed 1 base, and the junction held 7 bases outside the gene matches. The CDR3 loop spans 15 amino acids. Germline values: CDR1 SGHRS, CDR2 YFSETQ. The chain's CDR3 is CASSWSGIGSYEQYF. The DNA of the CDR3 is TGCGCCAGCAGCTGGAGCGGGATCGGGTCCTACGAGCAGTACTTC.